This entry concerns a single T cell receptor (beta chain). This CDR3 has 16 residues. Germline CDR1 reads MGHRA; CDR2 reads YSYEKL. V shed 1 base and J shed 6 bases, with 18 bases lying between them. TCRdb's copy holds only in-frame clones and misses some; the assay was immunoSEQ multiplex PCR. The sample has just under 80,000 clones; just over 90% are singletons. The data are from a study of T cell changes during pregnancy in multiple sclerosis. This TCR derives from a female donor in good health, enrolled as a control in a pregnancy study. V gene TRBV4-1 combines with J gene TRBJ1-2; D uncertain. The input for sequencing was peripheral blood, taken in the second trimester of pregnancy. For the CDR3, the DNA is TGCGCCAGCAGCCAAGTAGGGTTATCCGGGGTGGATGGCTACACCTTC. Translation gives CASSQVGLSGVDGYTF.